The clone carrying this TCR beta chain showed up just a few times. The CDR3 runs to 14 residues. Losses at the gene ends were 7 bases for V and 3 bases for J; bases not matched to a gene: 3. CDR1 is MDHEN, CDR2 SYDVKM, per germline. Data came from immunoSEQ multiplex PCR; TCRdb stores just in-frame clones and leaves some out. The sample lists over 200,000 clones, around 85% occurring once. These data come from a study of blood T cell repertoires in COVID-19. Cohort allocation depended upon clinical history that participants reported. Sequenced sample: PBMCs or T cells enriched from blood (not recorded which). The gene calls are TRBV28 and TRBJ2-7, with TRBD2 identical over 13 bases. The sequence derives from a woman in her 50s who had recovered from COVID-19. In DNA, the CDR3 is TGTGCCAGCAAAAGGACTAGCGGGGGCTACGAGCAGTACTTC. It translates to CASKRTSGGYEQYF.